The next 6 T cell receptor beta chains were all read from a single sample in a study of cytomegalovirus exposure and HLA in healthy donors. The repertoire was sequenced with immunoSEQ multiplex PCR; TCRdb's copy has only in-frame clones and lacks some. The table lists around 69,000 clones, roughly 95% of them singletons. Specimen: PBMCs. The receptors here all came from a woman aged 18-35 years in good health and CMV-seropositive.

This clone came up once. The J gene is TRBJ2-2, the V gene TRBV5-1; 9 bases agree with TRBD2. V lost 6 bases to trimming and J lost 5 bases; unmatched junction nucleotides: 8. The CDR3 covers 15 residues. Germline V CDR1 and CDR2: SGHRS, YFSETQ. The CDR3: CASTSAGGRTGELFF. DNA of the CDR3: TGCGCCAGCACCTCAGCGGGAGGCCGGACCGGGGAGCTGTTTTTT.

This chain joins TRBV29-1 and TRBJ2-2; 14 bases are shared with TRBD2. Germline lookup yields CDR1 SQVTM and CDR2 ANQGSEA. Unmatched junction bases numbered 7, after V lost 5 bases and J lost 2 bases. CDR3 length: 17 amino acids. CDR3 coding DNA: TGCAGCGTTACGACTAGCGGGAGGGGTATAAACACCGGGGAGCTGTTTTTT. Translated: CSVTTSGRGINTGELFF.

The chain joins TRBV30 to TRBJ2-2; D is ambiguous. The V gene lost 3 bases and the J gene lost 10 bases, with 9 bases spanning the gap. The CDR3 contains 11 residues. CDR1 is GTSNPN and CDR2 is SVGIG in the germline V gene (reference sequence). CDR3 residues: CAWSTAAELFF. In nucleotides, the CDR3 is TGTGCCTGGAGCACCGCGGCGGAGCTGTTTTTT.

The rearrangement uses TRBV5-1 and TRBJ2-3; D call uncertain. Looked up from germline, CDR1 is SGHRS and CDR2 is YFSETQ. V was cut by 1 base and J by 4 bases, with 16 bases left in between. This CDR3 contains 16 residues. CDR3 region: CASSLHERAPSDTQYF. In nucleotides, the CDR3 is TGCGCCAGCAGCTTGCATGAGCGCGCTCCCTCAGATACGCAGTATTTT.

The chain links TRBV28 to TRBJ1-5, with a possible D match to TRBD1 (6 bases). Between the trimmed V and J ends, which lost 1 base and 3 bases, there was a span of 16 bases. Per germline, CDR1 MDHEN and CDR2 SYDVKM. This CDR3 comprises 17 residues. The CDR3 protein is CASSLYSGALTNQPQHF. The CDR3 DNA follows: TGTGCCAGCAGTTTATATTCAGGGGCTCTTACCAATCAGCCCCAGCATTTT. The full variable domain, rest sourced from reference TRBV28 and TRBJ1-5, is DVKVTQSSRYLVKRTGEKVFLECVQDMDHENMFWYRQDPGLGLRLIYFSYDVKMKEKGDIPEGYSVSREKKERFSLILESASTNQTSMYLCASSLYSGALTNQPQHFGDGTRLSIL.

This clone was recorded only once. This chain uses TRBV29-1 with TRBJ2-3, with 11 bases aligning to TRBD2. Germline V CDR1 and CDR2: SQVTM, ANQGSEA. The trim removed 7 bases at V and 2 bases at J, leaving 8 bases unmatched. The CDR3 has 15 residues. The CDR3 spells CSAKTSGVNTDTQYF. The CDR3 bases are TGCAGCGCTAAGACTAGCGGGGTTAACACAGATACGCAGTATTTT.